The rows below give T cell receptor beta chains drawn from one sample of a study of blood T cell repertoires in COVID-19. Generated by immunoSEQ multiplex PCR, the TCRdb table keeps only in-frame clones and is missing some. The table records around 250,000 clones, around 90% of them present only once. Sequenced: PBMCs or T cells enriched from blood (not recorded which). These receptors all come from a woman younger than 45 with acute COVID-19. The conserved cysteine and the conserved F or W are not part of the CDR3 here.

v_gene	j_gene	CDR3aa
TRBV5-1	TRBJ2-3	ASSWGGAGKADTQY
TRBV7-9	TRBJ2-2	ASSLAQGVAGELF
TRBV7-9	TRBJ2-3	ASSLIQGTDTQY
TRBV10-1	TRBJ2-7	ASSESLAGEVGYEQY
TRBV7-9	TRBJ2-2	ASSLQGADTGELF
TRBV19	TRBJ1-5	ASSIPTGGQPQH
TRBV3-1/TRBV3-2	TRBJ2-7	ASSQDQGHSGREGAYEQY
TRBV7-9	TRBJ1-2	ASSIIRPDTNYGYT
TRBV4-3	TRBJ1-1	ASSQDRGLLNTEAF
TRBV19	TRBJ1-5	ASRYSRSSGVGDQPQH
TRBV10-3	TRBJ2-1	AIGRLASYNEQF
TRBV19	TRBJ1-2	ASSIPPAGIFGYT
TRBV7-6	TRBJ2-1	ASSPALGYEQF
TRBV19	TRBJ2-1	ASSIGQGGHEQF
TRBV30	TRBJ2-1	AWNPYKTGPSEF
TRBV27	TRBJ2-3	ASSLFQQGGTDTQY
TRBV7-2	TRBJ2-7	ASSLAGLAGAEQY
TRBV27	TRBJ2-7	ASSYRGQAEQY
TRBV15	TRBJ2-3	ATSRDPSGTITDTQY
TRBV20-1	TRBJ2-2	SASNPQGEAGELF
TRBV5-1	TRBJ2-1	ASSRDRANEQF
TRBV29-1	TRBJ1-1	SVAFAGAYTEAF
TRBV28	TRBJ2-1	ASSLRAKDEQF
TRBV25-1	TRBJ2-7	ASSEFPGGARNEQY
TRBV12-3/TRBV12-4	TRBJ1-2	ASTLGRQGVYT
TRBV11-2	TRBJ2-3	ASSFLAGSLQVTDTQY
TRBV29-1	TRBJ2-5	SVVRREGPETQY
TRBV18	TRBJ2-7	ASSPPSGDEQY
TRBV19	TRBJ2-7	ASSPGTGNYEQY
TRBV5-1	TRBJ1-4	ASSSRDSDNEKLF
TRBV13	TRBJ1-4	ASSPGTGTEKLF
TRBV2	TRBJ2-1	ASSTGTSGRGEQF
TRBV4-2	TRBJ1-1	ASSPGQNDNTEAF